This TCR beta chain was captured by sequencing in a study of shared clonotypes between healthy human individuals. V dropped 1 base and J dropped 6; count of bases not matched to a gene: 6. The germline V gene has CDR1 MGHRA and CDR2 YSYEKL. The CDR3 extends over 14 amino acids. Selected positively for CCR7 and CD45RO-negative, naive CD8 cells excluded terminally differentiated effector memory CD45RA+ cells. TCRdb keeps only in-frame clones here, not all; method: immunoSEQ multiplex PCR. The sample includes approximately 2,000,000 clones, around 93% seen only once; the top ten take about 1.7%. The V and J genes are TRBV4-1 and TRBJ2-7; 7 positions agree with TRBD1. The sequence was obtained from a man aged 18 to 35 in good health. Some clones in this sample may be carry-over from other donors' samples. Sample: naive CD8+ T cells from PBMCs. CDR3 protein: CASSQVEGGGEQYF. CDR3 nucleotide sequence: TGCGCCAGCAGCCAAGTTGAAGGGGGCGGCGAGCAGTACTTC.